These 20 T cell receptor beta chains were all obtained from the same sample, sequenced in a study of T cells after yellow fever vaccination. TCRdb passed the 5' RACE reads through MiXCR, listing each CDR3 protein once. The sample has about 340,000 distinct CDR3 sequences; approximately 12% are singletons. This specimen consisted of CD4+ T cells sorted from PBMCs, obtained 15 days after the yellow fever booster vaccination. The receptors here all came from a man aged 18 to 29 who received the YFV17D yellow fever vaccine.

This clonotype was seen a handful of times. The chain joins TRBV12-3 or TRBV12-4 to TRBJ1-4, with D perhaps TRBD1 (5 bases). The germline V and J ends were trimmed by 3 bases and 7 bases, with 12 bases remaining between them. The CDR3 is 14 amino acids. This chain's CDR3 is CASSLMEGIEKLFF. CDR3 nucleotides: TGTGCCAGCAGTTTGATGGAGGGGATTGAAAAACTGTTTTTT.

In this sample, this clonotype turned up a few times. This chain joins TRBV2 and TRBJ2-5; 7 nucleotides match TRBD1. The V gene's germline CDR1 is SNHLY and CDR2 FYNNEI. The CDR3 consists of 15 residues. V shed 0 bases and J 1 base; nucleotides not matched to a gene: 2. Here the CDR3 DNA reads TGTGCCAGCAGTGAAGCGGGACAGACCCAAGAGACCCAGTACTTC. Its translation is CASSEAGQTQETQYF.

The table lists this clonotype with a few counts. The V call is TRBV7-2, the J call TRBJ2-1, with D perhaps being TRBD1 or TRBD2 (5 bases each). The V and J ends lost 3 bases and 0 bases respectively, with 12 bases between them. In germline, CDR1 is SGHTA, CDR2 FQGNSA. This CDR3 spans 16 amino acids. CDR3 amino acids: CASSLGPSSSYNEQFF. The CDR3 nucleotides read TGTGCCAGCAGCTTGGGACCTTCGAGCTCCTACAATGAGCAGTTCTTC. The full variable domain, its missing parts supplied by reference TRBV7-2 and TRBJ2-1, is GAGVSQSPSNKVTEKGKDVELRCDPISGHTALYWYRQSLGQGLEFLIYFQGNSAPDKSGLPSDRFSAERTGGSVSTLTIQRTQQEDSAVYLCASSLGPSSSYNEQFFGPGTRLTVL.

This clonotype was detected many times. An end of the junction does not agree with germline; a read error may underlie this. This sequence joins TRBV6-5 and TRBJ2-3; 7 positions agree with TRBD2. This CDR3 has 13 amino acids. Per the germline V gene, CDR1 is MNHEY and CDR2 is SVGAGI. CDR3 loop: CASRAGGTDTQYF. The CDR3 DNA reads as TGCGCCAGCAGGGCGGGGGGCACAGATACGCAGTATTTT.

The chain combines TRBV6-5 with TRBJ1-4, with D possibly TRBD1 on 6 matching bases. Trimming removed 7 bases at V and 3 bases at J, with 15 bases between. The CDR3 has 15 residues. CDR1 and CDR2 (germline): MNHEY, SVGAGI. The CDR3 reads CASTLTGAANEKLFF. In DNA, the CDR3 is TGTGCCAGCACTCTTACGGGGGCGGCTAATGAAAAACTGTTTTTT.

The gene calls are TRBV5-1 and TRBJ1-1, with D maybe TRBD1 (5 bases). This CDR3 region has 13 residues. The V and J ends lost 4 bases and 4 bases respectively, with 11 bases between them. CDR1 SGHRS and CDR2 YFSETQ come from the germline V gene. The CDR3 region is CASSVQGATEAFF. The CDR3 DNA sequence: TGCGCCAGCAGCGTCCAGGGTGCCACTGAAGCTTTCTTT. The complete variable domain, with remaining parts taken from reference TRBV5-1 and TRBJ1-1, reads KAGVTQTPRYLIKTRGQQVTLSCSPISGHRSVSWYQQTPGQGLQFLFEYFSETQRNKGNFPGRFSGRQFSNSRSEMNVSTLELGDSALYLCASSVQGATEAFFGQGTRLTVV.

This clonotype appeared many times. This sequence joins TRBV10-3 and TRBJ2-3; TRBD1 matches 8 bases. From germline, CDR1 is ENHRY and CDR2 SYGVKD. The CDR3 totals 15 residues. The V gene end was trimmed by 3 bases and the J gene end by 1 base; junction bases not matched to a gene: 3. In nucleotides, the CDR3 is TGTGCCATCAGTGATATGACAGGGGGCACAGATACGCAGTATTTT. It codes for CAISDMTGGTDTQYF.

V and J are TRBV10-3 and TRBJ2-1; TRBD1 matches at 9 bases. Unmatched junction bases numbered 10, after V lost 6 bases and J lost 7 bases. The CDR3 contains 15 residues. CDR1 and CDR2 (germline): ENHRY, SYGVKD. CDR3 protein: CAIRGSGTGPNEQFF. DNA of the CDR3: TGTGCCATCAGGGGGTCCGGGACAGGGCCAAATGAGCAGTTCTTC.

This clonotype occurred a few times. J is TRBJ1-1 and V is TRBV6-6, with a tentative D call TRBD1 (5 bases). This CDR3 region has 13 residues. Germline V gene lookup returns CDR1 MNHNY and CDR2 SVGAGI (reference sequence). V lost 8 bases, J lost 1 base, and 11 bases lay in between. The CDR3 loop is CASLGTANTEAFF. CDR3 nucleotide sequence: TGTGCCAGCCTCGGGACTGCGAACACTGAAGCTTTCTTT.

This clonotype was counted between two and nine times. The V gene is TRBV6-2 or TRBV6-3, the J gene TRBJ2-1; weak D call: TRBD1 (5 bases). CDR1 and CDR2 from the germline V gene are MNHEY and SVGEGT. The CDR3 runs 14 residues. Trimming removed 4 bases from V and 8 bases from J, with 15 bases in between. The CDR3 DNA reads TGTGCCAGCAGTTTGTCACGGTGGGGCGATGAGCAGTTCTTC. This translates into CASSLSRWGDEQFF.

This chain links TRBV12-3 or TRBV12-4 with TRBJ2-2; D is possibly TRBD1 or TRBD2 (6 bases each). The CDR3 is 15 amino acids. V was cut by 7 bases and J by 5 bases, with 17 bases left in between. CDR3 region: CASTLRGVGTGELFF. Here the CDR3 DNA reads TGTGCCAGCACCCTTAGGGGGGTCGGGACCGGGGAGCTGTTTTTT.

This clonotype was detected only a few times. The chain joins TRBV10-3 to TRBJ1-6, with a weak D call TRBD1 (5 bases). Germline V gene lookup returns CDR1 ENHRY and CDR2 SYGVKD. This CDR3 comprises 13 residues. Trimming cost V 5 bases and J 8 bases, with 10 bases left between them. As DNA, the CDR3 is TGTGCCATCAGTCGGGCCAGGGATTCACCCCTCCACTTT. It translates to CAISRARDSPLHF.

The table lists this clonotype with a few counts. The chain is built from TRBV20-1 and TRBJ1-1; 7 nucleotides align to TRBD1. This CDR3 has 13 amino acids. Germline lookup yields CDR1 DFQATT and CDR2 SNEGSKA (reference sequence). V dropped 1 base and J dropped 7; count of bases not matched to a gene: 6. CDR3 residues: CSARVPGTVEAFF. CDR3 in DNA: TGCAGTGCTAGAGTTCCCGGGACAGTTGAAGCTTTCTTT.

This clonotype was seen a few times. The V call is TRBV5-1, the J call TRBJ2-2; D not resolved. Between the trimmed V and J ends, which lost 2 bases and 1 base, there was a span of 9 bases. The CDR3 length is 15 residues. Germline V gene sequence: CDR1 SGHRS, CDR2 YFSETQ. The CDR3 reads CASSFGQKNTGELFF. In DNA, the CDR3 is TGCGCCAGCAGCTTTGGTCAGAAGAACACCGGGGAGCTGTTTTTT.

This clonotype was seen repeatedly, ten times or more. The V gene is TRBV7-8, the J gene TRBJ2-7; possibly TRBD2 for D (6 bases). CDR3 length equals 17 residues. Between the trimmed V and J ends, which lost 3 bases and 3 bases, there was a span of 21 bases. Germline loops: CDR1 SGHVS, CDR2 FQNEAQ. The CDR3 DNA reads as TGTGCCAGCAGCTTTCAGACAGCGGGCCTTAACAGCTACGAGCAGTACTTC. Protein product: CASSFQTAGLNSYEQYF.

This chain links TRBV9 with TRBJ2-1, with 7 bases aligning to TRBD2. CDR1 and CDR2 (germline): SGDLS, YYNGEE. Trimming removed 0 bases from V and 6 bases from J; junction bases left unmatched: 6. CDR3 size: 15 residues. The chain's CDR3 is CASSVAAGEANEQFF. CDR3 nucleotides: TGTGCCAGCAGCGTAGCGGCGGGGGAGGCCAATGAGCAGTTCTTC.

The rearrangement uses TRBV11-2 and TRBJ2-1, with D uncertain. V was pared by 5 bases and J by 8 bases, with 16 bases between. The germline V gene has CDR1 SGHAT and CDR2 FQNNGV. The CDR3 contains 14 residues. CDR3 in DNA: TGTGCCAGCAGCCCTCGAGGAGTTACCGATGAGCAGTTCTTC. Its protein product is CASSPRGVTDEQFF.

There are a few counts of this clonotype. This chain connects TRBV20-1 to TRBJ2-3; 12 nucleotides agree with TRBD2. J gave up 4 bases and V 1 base, and 6 bases lay outside the gene matches. Germline V gene data show CDR1 as DFQATT and CDR2 as SNEGSKA (reference sequence). The CDR3 is 16 residues long. The CDR3 DNA sequence: TGCAGTGCTAGAGCCCAACTAGCGGGGGGAGCAGATACGCAGTATTTT. It codes for CSARAQLAGGADTQYF.

This clonotype was observed a few times. The chain has TRBV10-3 and TRBJ2-7; D call uncertain. Germline CDR1 and CDR2: ENHRY and SYGVKD. CDR3 length: 13 amino acids. The germline V and J ends were trimmed by 6 bases and 1 base, with 10 bases remaining between them. CDR3 coding DNA: TGTGCCATCAGGGGAACCGGGTCCTACGAGCAGTACTTC. It translates to CAIRGTGSYEQYF.

This clonotype was found many times. This chain connects TRBV6-2 or TRBV6-3 to TRBJ2-2, with 7 nucleotides matching TRBD1. Germline trimming cut 4 bases from V and 6 bases from J; bases unmatched to any gene: 14. The germline gives CDR1 MNHEY, CDR2 SVGEGT. This CDR3 contains 17 residues. The chain's CDR3 is CASSSPSTGKGSGELFF. CDR3 DNA: TGTGCCAGCAGTTCACCTTCGACAGGGAAGGGTTCCGGGGAGCTGTTTTTT.